This T cell receptor (beta chain) was found in a study of regulatory T cells in long-lasting Graves disease. Concerning this clonotype: Antigen: not known.

Construction of the TCR beta libraries employed iRepertoire HTBI primers in conjunction with Arm-PCR of CDR3 regions. Per the original data handling: Detected in the samples were over 55 TRBV and 14 TRBJ segments. In TCRdb, the multiplex PCR reads were re-called with MiXCR into one record per CDR3 protein. It is TCRdb's table, rather than the study itself, that gives the V and J calls and clone size. The data contain about 470,000 distinct CDR3 sequences, roughly 21% of them singletons. Study-wide results and caveats: For persistent Graves' patients, TCR diversity was lower than for newly diagnosed ones.

Sample time point: persistent/refractory GD, antithyroid drugs over 5 years with positive TRAb. PBMC-extracted RNA yielded the TCR library. This receptor was obtained from a female donor with Graves disease. The sample consisted of peripheral blood mononuclear cells (PBMCs), taken when the disease was refractory, from a patient treated with antithyroid drugs.

The CDR3 region is CSAREWGVTAEAFF. DNA of the CDR3: TGCAGTGCTAGAGAGTGGGGGGTGACGGCTGAAGCTTTCTTT. V and J are TRBV20-1 and TRBJ1-1, with D possibly TRBD1 on 5 matching bases. Deletions cut 0 bases from V and 6 bases from J, with 14 bases between. This CDR3 spans 14 amino acids. CDR1 DFQATT and CDR2 SNEGSKA come from the germline V gene (reference sequence).